These 29 T cell receptor beta chains came from one sample sequenced in a study of blood T cell repertoires in COVID-19. Libraries were prepared by immunoSEQ multiplex PCR; TCRdb keeps only in-frame clonotypes and omits some of them. The sample contains some 350,000 clones, 75% to 90% of which appear only once. The sequencing sample was made of PBMCs or T cells enriched from blood (not recorded which). These TCRs come from a man younger than 30 who had recovered from COVID-19.

CDR3 loop: CASSQGTEQYF. In DNA form, the CDR3 reads TGTGCCAGCAGCCAAGGGACTGAGCAGTATTTT. The chain has TRBV7-3 and TRBJ2-3; possible D gene TRBD2, 6 bases. Germline V gene sequence: CDR1 SGHTA, CDR2 FQGTGA. This CDR3 contains 11 residues. Trimming removed 5 bases at V and 11 bases at J, with 11 bases between.

This clone was observed a single time. The rearrangement links TRBV6-1 to TRBJ1-1; 7 nucleotides agree with TRBD1. The junction had 9 bases not matched to a gene; V was cut back by 2 bases and J by 3 bases. The CDR3 has 16 residues. Germline lookup yields CDR1 MNHNS and CDR2 SASEGT. The CDR3 DNA sequence: TGTGCCAGCAGTGAAAGAGGGGGCGATAAGTACACTGAAGCTTTCTTT. Protein sequence: CASSERGGDKYTEAFF.

The chain employs TRBV2 and TRBJ2-3; TRBD2 agrees at 15 bases. The CDR3 is 15 amino acids. The germline V gene encodes CDR1 SNHLY and CDR2 FYNNEI. Germline trimming cut 6 bases from V and 7 bases from J; bases unmatched to any gene: 5. CDR3 nucleotide sequence: TGTGCCAGCAGGAGGGGACTAGCGGGAGGCAATACGCAGTATTTT. Its protein product is CASRRGLAGGNTQYF.

Only one count was recorded for this clone. The CDR3 coding sequence is TGTGCCAGCAGCTCCCTCGACAGGGGAGTAGGCTACACCTTC. Translated, it gives CASSSLDRGVGYTF. V gene TRBV7-9 combines with J gene TRBJ1-2, with 8 bases matching TRBD1. The germline CDR1 and CDR2 sequences are SEHNR and FQNEAQ (reference sequence). CDR3 size: 14 residues. The junction had 9 bases not matched to a gene; V was cut back by 4 bases and J by 8 bases.

The rearrangement links TRBV12-3 or TRBV12-4 to TRBJ2-5, with no clear D. The ends were cut back, 2 bases at V and 5 bases at J, with 9 bases in the middle. CDR3 length: 13 residues. CDR3 DNA: TGTGCCAGCAGTTTATCTGTTCCTGAGACCCAGTACTTC. Its protein product is CASSLSVPETQYF.

V and J are TRBV13 and TRBJ1-3; 9 bases map to TRBD1. After removal of 5 bases from V and 6 bases from J, the junction contained 17 bases not matched to a gene. The germline gives CDR1 PRHDT, CDR2 FYEKMQ (reference sequence). The CDR3 loop spans 18 amino acids. The CDR3 spells CASSTRNSGTGFSNTIYF. DNA of the CDR3: TGTGCCAGCAGCACCCGCAATTCGGGGACAGGGTTTTCAAACACCATATATTTT.

The chain recombines TRBV19 with TRBJ1-2; possibly TRBD1 for D (5 bases). The CDR3 is 14 amino acids. The germline V gene has CDR1 LNHDA and CDR2 SQIVND (reference sequence). With 2 bases removed from V and 10 bases from J, the gap between germline ends came to 17 bases. Here the CDR3 reads CASSIFFRDFLYTF. The CDR3, as DNA: TGTGCCAGTAGTATATTCTTTAGGGACTTCCTCTACACCTTC. Full variable domain (rest looked up from reference TRBV19 and TRBJ1-2): DGGITQSPKYLFRKEGQNVTLSCEQNLNHDAMYWYRQDPGQGLRLIYYSQIVNDFQKGDIAEGYSVSREKKESFPLTVTSAQKNPTAFYLCASSIFFRDFLYTFGSGTRLTVV.

The rearrangement uses TRBV6-5 and TRBJ2-3; weak D call: TRBD2 (7 bases). Per germline, CDR1 MNHEY and CDR2 SVGAGI. Deletions cut 11 bases from V and 3 bases from J, with 21 bases between. The CDR3 is 15 residues long. CDR3 in DNA: TGTGCCTCCGCAAGAGGGGGGGCCGGGACAGATACGCAGTATTTT. It translates to CASARGGAGTDTQYF.

This sequence joins TRBV5-1 and TRBJ1-3; TRBD1 agrees at 12 bases. CDR1 is SGHRS and CDR2 is YFSETQ in the germline V gene. The CDR3 spans 18 residues. V shed 4 bases and J 4 bases; nucleotides not matched to a gene: 12. CDR3 DNA sequence: TGCGCCAGCAGCCCCCGGCCGGGACAGGGGGCAGTCGGAAACACCATATATTTT. Translating gives CASSPRPGQGAVGNTIYF.

This clone was seen more than once but under ten times. This sequence joins TRBV6-1 and TRBJ1-1; maybe TRBD1 (5 bases). Trimming stripped 1 base from V and 0 bases from J, with 12 bases between. CDR1 and CDR2 (germline): MNHNS, SASEGT. CDR3 length equals 16 residues. CDR3 protein: CASSEGVGPLNTEAFF. CDR3 coding DNA: TGTGCCAGCAGTGAAGGGGTGGGGCCGTTGAACACTGAAGCTTTCTTT.

This clone appeared a few times. V and J are TRBV7-8 and TRBJ2-2, with TRBD2 matching over 14 bases. Germline V lookup: CDR1 SGHVS, CDR2 FQNEAQ. The CDR3 is 17 residues long. Losses at the gene ends were 5 bases for V and 0 bases for J; bases not matched to a gene: 2. The CDR3 sequence: CASSQGLAGANTGELFF. The CDR3 DNA reads as TGTGCCAGCAGCCAGGGACTAGCGGGAGCGAACACCGGGGAGCTGTTTTTT.

A remark on this clone: Within the sample, other DNA sequences also encode this same CDR3. The gene calls are TRBV12-3 or TRBV12-4 and TRBJ2-7; possibly TRBD2 for D (5 bases). The CDR3 has 12 amino acids. V lost 5 bases, J lost 4 bases, and 9 bases lay in between. DNA of the CDR3: TGTGCCAGCAGTCTCACGGGGTACGAGCAGTACTTC. Its translation: CASSLTGYEQYF.

This clone was seen more than once but under ten times. The chain carries TRBV7-9 and TRBJ2-7, with TRBD2 as a possible D gene (6 bases). This CDR3 is built from 15 residues. Trimming took off 2 bases at V and 2 bases at J, with 13 bases between the two ends. In germline, CDR1 is SEHNR, CDR2 FQNEAQ (reference sequence). The CDR3 reads CASSLRRAGTYEQYF. The CDR3 DNA reads as TGTGCCAGCAGCTTAAGGAGAGCGGGTACCTACGAGCAGTACTTC.

Details on this clone: In the same sample, other DNA sequences code for this CDR3. This rearrangement joins TRBV19 to TRBJ2-7; TRBD1 is a possible D gene (6 bases). Germline CDR1 is LNHDA and CDR2 is SQIVND (reference sequence). The CDR3 is 14 amino acids. Trimming shortened V by 5 bases and J by 0 bases, and 11 bases separated the two germline ends. CDR3 sequence (DNA): TGTGCCAGTAGTCGACAGGTGAGCTCCTACGAGCAGTACTTC. Protein sequence: CASSRQVSSYEQYF.

This clone was recorded only once. The rearrangement links TRBV11-2 to TRBJ1-6; TRBD1 matches 8 bases. The trim removed 4 bases at V and 7 bases at J, leaving 12 bases unmatched. The germline V gene has CDR1 SGHAT and CDR2 FQNNGV. The CDR3 contains 17 residues. CDR3 protein: CASSSYPSRQGNSPLHF. DNA of the CDR3: TGTGCCAGCAGCTCCTATCCGTCCCGACAGGGGAATTCACCCCTCCACTTT.

The chain carries TRBV4-1 and TRBJ1-5; D unresolved. Deletions cut 0 bases from V and 2 bases from J, with 14 bases between. From germline, CDR1 is MGHRA and CDR2 YSYEKL. This CDR3 has 17 residues. The DNA for the CDR3 is TGCGCCAGCAGCCAAGATAGGCCGGGATTGGGCAATCAGCCCCAGCATTTT. Translation: CASSQDRPGLGNQPQHF.

CDR3 nucleotide sequence: TGTGCCACCTTTGCCGGGAGAAGAAATGAAAAACTGTTTTTT. Its translation: CATFAGRRNEKLFF. The chain carries TRBV28 and TRBJ1-4; unclear D gene. Trimming cost V 10 bases and J 5 bases, with 17 bases left between them. The CDR3 has 14 amino acids. Germline CDR1 is MDHEN and CDR2 is SYDVKM.

The V and J genes are TRBV24-1 and TRBJ2-2; D is possibly TRBD2 (6 bases). Trimming shortened V by 7 bases and J by 1 base, and 12 bases separated the two germline ends. The CDR3 covers 15 residues. The germline CDR1 and CDR2 sequences are KGHDR and SFDVKD. In DNA, the CDR3 is TGTGCCACCAGGGCTCGGGGAGGGAACACCGGGGAGCTGTTTTTT. The encoded protein is CATRARGGNTGELFF.

The V call is TRBV19, the J call TRBJ1-6; 10 bases are a match to TRBD1. CDR1 is LNHDA and CDR2 is SQIVND in the germline V gene (reference sequence). CDR3 length: 16 amino acids. J lost 7 bases, V lost 4 bases, and 7 bases had no gene match. The CDR3 region has the DNA TGTGCCAGTAGTACTGGGACAGGGGATGGGAATTCACCCCTCCACTTT. It specifies CASSTGTGDGNSPLHF.

Only one count was recorded for this clone. This rearrangement joins TRBV18 to TRBJ2-7; weak D call: TRBD1 (7 bases). Germline CDR1 reads KGHSH; CDR2 reads LQKENI. Trimming pared 2 bases from V and 1 base from J, leaving 9 bases between. CDR3 size: 14 residues. Written as DNA, the CDR3 is TGTGCCAGCTCACCAGCGGGACAGTCCTACGAGCAGTACTTC. Its translation is CASSPAGQSYEQYF.

The V and J genes are TRBV28 and TRBJ1-5; D not certain. The germline V and J ends were trimmed by 11 bases and 0 bases, with 11 bases remaining between them. Germline V gene sequence: CDR1 MDHEN, CDR2 SYDVKM. This CDR3 is built from 13 residues. The DNA for the CDR3 is TGTGCCGGTCGGGGAGATAGCAATCAGCCCCAGCATTTT. This translates into CAGRGDSNQPQHF. Based on the CDR3 plus reference TRBV28 and TRBJ1-5, the full variable domain is DVKVTQSSRYLVKRTGEKVFLECVQDMDHENMFWYRQDPGLGLRLIYFSYDVKMKEKGDIPEGYSVSREKKERFSLILESASTNQTSMYLCAGRGDSNQPQHFGDGTRLSIL.

This rearrangement joins TRBV12-5 to TRBJ1-3; D gene unclear. The germline V gene encodes CDR1 LGHNT and CDR2 FRNRAP. CDR3 size: 14 residues. V was pared by 4 bases and J by 0 bases, with 7 bases between. This chain's CDR3 is CASGSGSSGNTIYF. The DNA of the CDR3 is TGTGCTAGTGGTTCCGGGAGCTCTGGAAACACCATATATTTT.

This clone was seen only once. V gene TRBV7-3 combines with J gene TRBJ2-1; TRBD1 matches at 11 bases. The germline V gene encodes CDR1 SGHTA and CDR2 FQGTGA. The V gene end was trimmed by 6 bases and the J gene end by 7 bases; junction bases not matched to a gene: 11. This CDR3 region has 16 residues. Here the CDR3 DNA reads TGTGCCAGCAGTCCCCCTGGACAGGGGGCTTTGAATGAGCAGTTCTTC. Translating it yields CASSPPGQGALNEQFF.

V and J are TRBV7-3 and TRBJ1-1, with D possibly being TRBD1 (6 bases). Germline V gene lookup returns CDR1 SGHTA and CDR2 FQGTGA. The CDR3 loop spans 15 amino acids. V lost 2 bases, J lost 2 bases, and 12 bases lay in between. CDR3 loop: CASSLSGQINTEAFF. Written as DNA, the CDR3 is TGTGCCAGCAGCTTATCAGGACAGATAAACACTGAAGCTTTCTTT.

This chain links TRBV18 with TRBJ2-2, with D possibly TRBD1 on 5 matching bases. CDR3 length: 14 residues. Germline loops: CDR1 KGHSH, CDR2 LQKENI. V was pared by 3 bases and J by 4 bases, with 9 bases between. As DNA, the CDR3 is TGTGCCAGCTCACCTCGGCAGGGCACCGGGGAGCTGTTTTTT. Translation gives CASSPRQGTGELFF.

The chain uses TRBV6-5 and TRBJ1-2; D perhaps matches TRBD1 (6 bases). Per the germline V gene, CDR1 is MNHEY and CDR2 is SVGAGI. This CDR3 contains 13 residues. The V gene lost 10 bases and the J gene lost 4 bases, with 16 bases spanning the gap. Here the CDR3 reads CATETGGGYGYTF. For the CDR3, the DNA is TGTGCCACCGAAACGGGGGGCGGCTATGGCTACACCTTC.

The chain uses TRBV12-2 and TRBJ1-5. TRBV12-2 is tagged as a pseudogene. This CDR3 region has 12 residues. CDR3 in amino acids: CRPGGFPVPQHF. CDR3 DNA: TGCCGACCTGGAGGCTTCCCCGTCCCCCAGCATTTT.

The V gene is TRBV6-5, the J gene TRBJ2-1; perhaps TRBD2 as D (5 bases). Germline V gene sequence: CDR1 MNHEY, CDR2 SVGAGI. The ends were cut back, 5 bases at V and 5 bases at J, with 10 bases in the middle. The CDR3 is 13 residues long. The CDR3 here is CASSKRINNEQFF. CDR3 in DNA: TGTGCCAGCAGTAAGCGGATAAACAATGAGCAGTTCTTC.

The rearrangement links TRBV7-9 to TRBJ2-6, with D unclear. The CDR3 sequence is 16 residues long. Germline V CDR1 and CDR2: SEHNR, FQNEAQ (reference sequence). Between the trimmed V and J ends, which lost 5 bases and 2 bases, there was a span of 13 bases. CDR3 loop: CASSPSGRTGANVLTF. The CDR3 region has the DNA TGTGCCAGCAGCCCCTCTGGCAGGACTGGGGCCAACGTCCTGACTTTC.